Listed below are T cell receptor beta chains from one sample, sequenced in a study of regulatory T cells in long-lasting Graves disease. TCRdb itself ran the multiplex PCR reads through MiXCR, one entry per CDR3 protein. Among 360,000 or so distinct CDR3 sequences listed, 15% to 20% were seen once. This same sample was also taken into another study, of T cells in Graves' hyperthyroidism and ophthalmopathy.

The sample was peripheral blood mononuclear cells (PBMCs), taken at new diagnosis, from a patient treated with antithyroid drugs. The receptors here all came from a woman younger than 35 with Graves disease. The conserved cysteine and the conserved F or W are not part of the CDR3 here.

11 | TRBJ2-7 | TRBV6-5 | ASSYSDGYEQY
13 | TRBJ1-5 | TRBV7-2 | ASSLSWTGGKPQH
12 | TRBJ2-3 | TRBV2 | ASTLAENTDTQY
11 | TRBJ1-5 | TRBV2 | ASSVGHTQPQH
12 | TRBJ1-1 | TRBV3-1 | ASSPLRGNTEAF
14 | TRBJ2-7 | TRBV19 | ASSSSSRTGRYEQY
12 | TRBJ2-7 | TRBV7-8 | ASRPSGQDNQQY
13 | TRBJ2-2 | TRBV11-2 | ASRATSGRTGELF
13 | TRBJ2-7 | TRBV7-8 | ASSLEGQGFIREY
16 | TRBJ1-1 | TRBV9 | ASSVGDRWGRMNTEAF
10 | TRBJ2-1 | TRBV28 | ASRYQGVEQF
16 | TRBJ2-2 | TRBV18 | ASSFAGTGGINTGELF
16 | TRBJ2-7 | TRBV5-1 | ASSFAGTSGRASYEQY
14 | TRBJ2-6 | TRBV5-1 | ASSISAGAGANVLT
15 | TRBJ1-5 | TRBV6-1 | ASSHRDRDVGNQPQH
14 | TRBJ2-5 | TRBV20-1 | SARDPTSGGQETQY
12 | TRBJ2-1 | TRBV10-3 | AISETGGRNEQF
14 | TRBJ1-6 | TRBV6-5 | ASSYSRGQGNSPLH
13 | TRBJ2-3 | TRBV7-9 | ASSYGTDSTDTQY
12 | TRBJ2-1 | TRBV19 | ASRRQGPLNEQF
14 | TRBJ2-7 | TRBV11-1 | ASSPGLAGGWYEQY
11 | TRBJ2-7 | TRBV6-1 | ASVEGWSYEQY
13 | TRBJ1-1 | TRBV3-1 | ASSQGTGGNTEAF
13 | TRBJ1-2 | TRBV5-4 | ASSLAGWDSGDYT
11 | TRBJ2-3 | TRBV24-1 | ATRDRLTDTQY
12 | TRBJ2-7 | TRBV12-3/TRBV12-4 | ASSRGRGTYEQY
14 | TRBJ2-1 | TRBV5-1 | ASSLAQASSYNEQF
12 | TRBJ2-3 | TRBV6-5 | ASSYQGTGDTQY
12 | TRBJ2-1 | TRBV11-2 | ASSLAPGLNEQF
13 | TRBJ2-5 | TRBV6-1 | ASRKRGPLEGTQY
13 | TRBJ2-1 | TRBV12-5 | ASGRAGRANNEQF
14 | TRBJ2-1 | TRBV24-1 | ATSHTSGSSYNEQF
15 | TRBJ2-7 | TRBV6-1 | ASSPSGGPLIFYEQY
13 | TRBJ2-1 | TRBV20-1 | SARDFQREVDEQF
12 | TRBJ2-7 | TRBV2 | ASEGQGVSYEQY
10 | TRBJ2-1 | TRBV30 | AWRAYPVGQF
13 | TRBJ1-6 | TRBV20-1 | SATLRRGLNSPLH
15 | TRBJ2-7 | TRBV11-2 | ASSLSRDRFSSYEQY
16 | TRBJ1-6 | TRBV28 | ASRVGGASGKRVLPLH
9 | TRBJ2-7 | TRBV30 | ALGLYYEQY
13 | TRBJ1-1 | TRBV3-1 | ASSQGVTGRTEAF
13 | TRBJ2-5 | TRBV11-1 | ASSFTSGGAETQY
13 | TRBJ1-1 | TRBV4-1 | ASSQVTGVNTEAF
14 | TRBJ1-1 | TRBV18 | ASSPGQGGVHTEAF
12 | TRBJ1-5 | TRBV28 | ASSPGGRNQPQH
11 | TRBJ1-6 | TRBV28 | ASRQGRNSPLH
10 | TRBJ1-5 | TRBV30 | AWSVGSQPQH
13 | TRBJ2-1 | TRBV3-1 | ASSEGQSSYNEQF
14 | TRBJ2-1 | TRBV13 | ASSSRQISSYNEQF
12 | TRBJ2-7 | TRBV5-1 | ASSQLSVSYEQY
13 | TRBJ2-3 | TRBV20-1 | SARITAGVTDTQY
11 | TRBJ2-7 | TRBV28 | ASRGGVAYEQY
10 | TRBJ1-2 | TRBV20-1 | SATQGVYGYT
13 | TRBJ1-2 | TRBV10-3 | AISQGAQSNYGYT
11 | TRBJ2-1 | TRBV15 | ATSRDPSREQF
13 | TRBJ2-2 | TRBV6-4 | ASRAAQGANGELF